One sample yielded the 11 T cell receptor beta chains listed below, sequenced in a study of identical twins. From the 5' RACE reads, TCRdb called clonotypes with MiXCR, one entry per CDR3 protein. This table holds about 190,000 distinct CDR3 sequences, 15% found once. The sample also formed part of further work on T cells expressing NK-cell markers.

The sample was CD8+ T cells sorted from blood. These receptors originate from a woman under 30 in good health.

As DNA, the CDR3 is TGCAGTGCCCCGGCGGCACTAGGGCTGACCTACGAGCAGTACTTC. Protein product: CSAPAALGLTYEQYF. The chain carries TRBV20-1 and TRBJ2-7; D may be TRBD2 (5 bases). Germline CDR1 and CDR2: DFQATT and SNEGSKA (reference sequence). This CDR3 spans 15 amino acids. The V end was cut by 6 bases, the J end by 2 bases, with 20 bases between.

This chain connects TRBV9 to TRBJ2-5, with D maybe TRBD1 (6 bases). CDR1 is SGDLS and CDR2 is YYNGEE in the germline V gene. The CDR3 covers 15 residues. Trimming took off 4 bases at V and 2 bases at J, with 15 bases between the two ends. CDR3 protein: CASSTGTSPQETQYF. The CDR3 region has the DNA TGTGCCAGCAGCACCGGGACATCCCCACAAGAGACCCAGTACTTC.

J is TRBJ2-7 and V is TRBV7-2; the D is unclear. CDR1 is SGHTA and CDR2 is FQGNSA in the germline V gene. The CDR3 covers 13 residues. Trimming shortened V by 5 bases and J by 0 bases, and 8 bases separated the two germline ends. The CDR3: CASSQPISYEQYF. In nucleotides, the CDR3 is TGTGCCAGCAGCCAACCGATCTCCTACGAGCAGTACTTC.

The chain couples TRBV4-1 to TRBJ2-3; 7 positions agree with TRBD1. CDR1 is MGHRA and CDR2 is YSYEKL in the germline V gene. V was pared by 1 base and J by 5 bases, with 9 bases of the junction left unmatched. The CDR3 contains 16 residues. CDR3 nucleotides: TGCGCCAGCAGCCAAGCCCACTACAACAGGGGAGATACGCAGTATTTT. Encoded protein: CASSQAHYNRGDTQYF.

This clonotype showed up just a few times. The chain links TRBV29-1 to TRBJ2-1, with TRBD2 matching over 8 bases. V trimming: 3 bases; J trimming: 2 bases; junction bases outside the gene matches: 0. This CDR3 contains 13 residues. Germline CDR1 and CDR2: SQVTM and ANQGSEA. The CDR3 nucleotides read TGCAGCGTTGAGCGGGAGGCCTACAATGAGCAGTTCTTC. Translation gives CSVEREAYNEQFF.

The chain combines TRBV7-9 with TRBJ2-7; TRBD2 agrees at 16 bases. The germline V gene encodes CDR1 SEHNR and CDR2 FQNEAQ (reference sequence). The J segment lost 2 bases and the V segment lost 5 bases, leaving 3 bases of the junction unmatched. This CDR3 comprises 16 residues. This CDR3 is CASSGTSGRVAYEQYF. The CDR3 coding sequence is TGTGCCAGCAGCGGGACTAGCGGGAGGGTTGCCTACGAGCAGTACTTC.

The chain carries TRBV12-3 or TRBV12-4 and TRBJ2-1; TRBD2 matches 13 bases. The CDR3 extends over 16 amino acids. Losses at the gene ends were 5 bases for V and 5 bases for J; bases not matched to a gene: 6. CDR3 in amino acids: CASSLGLAGVDNEQFF. In nucleotides, the CDR3 is TGTGCCAGCAGTCTCGGACTAGCGGGAGTCGACAATGAGCAGTTCTTC.

This clonotype was seen only a few times. The chain uses TRBV20-1 and TRBJ2-1; TRBD1 aligns across 10 bases. CDR1 DFQATT and CDR2 SNEGSKA come from the germline V gene (reference sequence). Unmatched junction bases numbered 10, after V lost 0 bases and J lost 5 bases. This CDR3 spans 17 amino acids. The DNA of the CDR3 is TGCAGTGCTAGAGATCGTAGAGGGACAGGGGTTAACAATGAGCAGTTCTTC. It specifies CSARDRRGTGVNNEQFF.

V is TRBV11-2 and J is TRBJ2-7; TRBD1 agrees at 10 bases. The CDR3 has 16 amino acids. With 4 bases clipped from V and 0 bases from J, the junction kept 6 bases outside the gene matches. Per germline, CDR1 SGHAT and CDR2 FQNNGV. This CDR3 is CASSWDRGDDSYEQYF. The CDR3 DNA sequence: TGTGCCAGCAGCTGGGACAGGGGCGACGACTCCTACGAGCAGTACTTC.

This clonotype has more than one count but fewer than ten. The V gene is TRBV7-6, the J gene TRBJ1-4; 7 bases are shared with TRBD1. CDR3 length: 18 amino acids. V lost 5 bases and J lost 0; bases outside the gene matches: 12. Germline V CDR1 and CDR2: SGHVS, FNYEAQ. CDR3 bases: TGTGCCAGCAGCGTTAAACCCGGACAGGCTGCAACTAATGAAAAACTGTTTTTT. This sequence encodes CASSVKPGQAATNEKLFF.

The V call is TRBV7-2, the J call TRBJ2-1; D may correspond to TRBD1 or TRBD2 (5 bases each). The V and J ends lost 7 bases and 8 bases respectively, with 15 bases between them. Looked up from germline, CDR1 is SGHTA and CDR2 is FQGNSA. The CDR3 covers 13 residues. The CDR3 loop reads CASTPGRRYEQFF. The DNA of the CDR3 is TGTGCCAGCACCCCGGGACGCCGTTATGAGCAGTTCTTC.